One sample yielded the 8 T cell receptor beta chains listed below, sequenced in a study of T cell responses to AZD1222 COVID-19 vaccine. Clones were read by immunoSEQ multiplex PCR, and TCRdb kept only the in-frame ones, dropping some. Of about 150,000 clones listed, over 90% are singletons. The source material was peripheral blood, sampled on day 0 of AZD1222 vaccination. The receptors stem from an adult in good health.

The V call is TRBV6-5, the J call TRBJ2-5; D ambiguous. CDR3 length equals 16 residues. Germline lookup yields CDR1 MNHEY and CDR2 SVGAGI. Trimming removed 2 bases from V and 5 bases from J, with 18 bases in between. CDR3 loop: CASSYPSPWGHETQYF. The CDR3 bases are TGTGCCAGCAGTTACCCAAGTCCATGGGGTCATGAGACCCAGTACTTC.

This clone appeared a few times. CDR3 nucleotide sequence: TGTGCCAGCAGTCCCATCTACGGGGGGGTCCGCCTCGATCAGCCCCAGCATTTT. Protein product: CASSPIYGGVRLDQPQHF. The rearrangement uses TRBV27 and TRBJ1-5, with D perhaps TRBD1 (5 bases). V shed 5 bases and J shed 5 bases, with 25 bases lying between them. Germline CDR1 MNHEY, CDR2 SMNVEV (reference sequence). The CDR3 length is 18 residues.

The V and J genes are TRBV6-5 and TRBJ1-1; perhaps TRBD1 as D (5 bases). Germline CDR1 and CDR2: MNHEY and SVGAGI. V lost 5 bases, J lost 1 base, and 8 bases lay in between. CDR3 length equals 13 residues. CDR3 amino acids: CASSRRENTEAFF. The CDR3 nucleotides read TGTGCCAGCAGTCGCAGGGAGAACACTGAAGCTTTCTTT.

The V gene is TRBV5-1, the J gene TRBJ1-4, with TRBD1 identical over 8 bases. Germline assignment: CDR1 SGHRS and CDR2 YFSETQ. The trim removed 0 bases at V and 7 bases at J, leaving 2 bases unmatched. CDR3 length equals 14 residues. DNA for the CDR3: TGCGCCAGCAGCTTGGGGACAGGGCTTGAAAAACTGTTTTTT. The encoded protein is CASSLGTGLEKLFF.

CDR3 sequence (DNA): TGTGCCAGCAGCCCACGGGACGGATCCTACAATGAGCAGTTCTTC. Amino acid sequence: CASSPRDGSYNEQFF. This chain connects TRBV7-9 to TRBJ2-1; D is possibly TRBD1 or TRBD2 (5 bases each). The CDR3 extends over 15 amino acids. From germline, CDR1 is SEHNR and CDR2 FQNEAQ (reference sequence). Trimming cost V 5 bases and J 1 base, with 12 bases left between them. The full variable domain, its missing parts supplied by reference TRBV7-9 and TRBJ2-1, is DTGVSQNPRHKITKRGQNVTFRCDPISEHNRLYWYRQTLGQGPEFLTYFQNEAQLEKSRLLSDRFSAERPKGSFSTLEIQRTEQGDSAMYLCASSPRDGSYNEQFFGPGTRLTVL.

This chain uses TRBV12-5 with TRBJ2-1, with 14 bases identical to TRBD2. This CDR3 is built from 21 residues. Germline CDR1 is LGHNT and CDR2 is FRNRAP. V shed 2 bases and J 0 bases; nucleotides not matched to a gene: 12. The CDR3 nucleotides read TGTGCTAGTGGTTTGCCCTATCGACTAGCGGGAGGGCCGAGCTCCTACAATGAGCAGTTCTTC. Protein product: CASGLPYRLAGGPSSYNEQFF.

The chain couples TRBV7-8 to TRBJ1-2, with D tentatively TRBD1 (6 bases). From germline, CDR1 is SGHVS and CDR2 FQNEAQ. V lost 2 bases and J 4 bases, leaving 14 bases between the germline ends. This CDR3 spans 15 amino acids. The CDR3 region has the DNA TGTGCCAGCAGCTTAAGTTCAGGGGAGGGCTATGGCTACACCTTC. Its protein product is CASSLSSGEGYGYTF. Drawing the rest from reference TRBV7-8 and TRBJ1-2, the complete variable domain is GAGVSQSPRYKVAKRGQDVALRCDPISGHVSLFWYQQALGQGPEFLTYFQNEAQLDKSGLPSDRFFAERPEGSVSTLKIQRTQQEDSAVYLCASSLSSGEGYGYTFGSGTRLTVV.

The V call is TRBV15, the J call TRBJ2-3; 9 bases are shared with TRBD2. Unmatched junction bases numbered 13, after V lost 0 bases and J lost 6 bases. CDR3 length equals 18 residues. Germline CDR1 is LNHNV and CDR2 is YYDKDF (reference sequence). CDR3 sequence: CATSRDFPSGVTWDTQYF. CDR3 nucleotide sequence: TGTGCCACCAGCAGAGATTTCCCTAGCGGGGTAACATGGGATACGCAGTATTTT.